Below are 32 T cell receptor beta chains sequenced from a single sample in a study of spatial heterogeneity in lung cancer. This sample's time point: blood at routine non-recurrence follow-up after resection. TCRdb passed the 5' RACE reads through MiXCR, listing each CDR3 protein once. The profile covers about 120,000 distinct CDR3 sequences, with approximately 11% appearing a single time and roughly a quarter taken by the ten largest. The starting material was PBMCs, obtained at follow-up. These receptors all stem from a female donor with early-stage non-small cell lung cancer.

This clonotype was counted at least ten times. V usage is TRBV30 and J usage is TRBJ2-2; D may be TRBD1 (6 bases). CDR1 is GTSNPN, CDR2 SVGIG, per germline (reference sequence). Trimming shortened V by 0 bases and J by 4 bases, and 6 bases separated the two germline ends. This CDR3 is 13 amino acids long. The CDR3 loop is CAWSVQGTGELFF. CDR3 coding DNA: TGTGCCTGGAGTGTACAGGGCACCGGGGAGCTGTTTTTT.

This chain connects TRBV7-9 to TRBJ2-7; 9 bases map to TRBD2. There are 17 residues in the CDR3. V lost 1 base and J lost 5; bases outside the gene matches: 12. The V gene's germline CDR1 is SEHNR and CDR2 FQNEAQ (reference sequence). The CDR3 DNA sequence: TGTGCCAGCAGCTTAGGGTTCAGGGGTAGCGGGAGTGACGAGCAGTACGTC. Its protein is CASSLGFRGSGSDEQYV.

This clonotype occurred many times. The CDR3 spells CASSYFQVANYGYTF. For the CDR3, the DNA is TGTGCCAGCAGCTATTTCCAGGTAGCTAACTATGGCTACACCTTC. The chain has TRBV7-9 and TRBJ1-2; D is uncertain. The germline CDR1 and CDR2 sequences are SEHNR and FQNEAQ (reference sequence). This CDR3 is built from 15 residues. V dropped 4 bases and J dropped 0 bases, with 12 bases sitting between them.

Only a few counts were recorded for this clonotype. J is TRBJ2-5 and V is TRBV4-3, with no clear D. V was pared by 4 bases and J by 2 bases, with 17 bases between. The CDR3 runs to 16 residues. Germline V gene sequence: CDR1 LGHNA, CDR2 YSLEER. The CDR3 sequence is CASSRVIGWQQETQYF. Written as DNA, the CDR3 is TGCGCCAGCAGCCGAGTTATAGGGTGGCAACAAGAGACCCAGTACTTC.

This clonotype was observed a few times. J is TRBJ2-7 and V is TRBV28; D unclear. Trimming left V 5 bases short and J 2 bases short, with 19 bases between. CDR1 and CDR2 from the germline V gene are MDHEN and SYDVKM. The CDR3 totals 16 residues. The CDR3: CASSPPGSEPPYEQYF. Written as DNA, the CDR3 is TGTGCCAGCAGTCCACCCGGGTCGGAGCCACCCTACGAGCAGTACTTC.

At least ten counts were recorded for this clonotype. The rearrangement links TRBV12-3 or TRBV12-4 to TRBJ2-3, with no clear D. The CDR3 has 12 amino acids. V was shortened by 2 bases and J by 2 bases, with 2 bases between the two germline ends. The CDR3 DNA sequence: TGTGCCAGCAGTTTATACACAGATACGCAGTATTTT. Protein: CASSLYTDTQYF.

The chain combines TRBV9 with TRBJ2-2; D is uncertain. V shed 3 bases and J shed 3 bases, with 6 bases lying between them. This CDR3 has 13 amino acids. Germline-derived CDR1 and CDR2 are SGDLS and YYNGEE. The DNA of the CDR3 is TGTGCCAGCAGCGAACAGCACACCGGGGAGCTGTTTTTT. Residues: CASSEQHTGELFF.

The table lists this clonotype with many counts. The gene calls are TRBV4-1 and TRBJ1-5; 9 nucleotides line up with TRBD1. The CDR3 sequence is 17 residues long. J lost 3 bases, V lost 1 base, and 7 bases had no gene match. CDR1 is MGHRA, CDR2 YSYEKL, per germline. CDR3 residues: CASSQGDRARYNQPQHF. In nucleotides, the CDR3 is TGCGCCAGCAGCCAAGGGGACAGGGCCCGTTACAATCAGCCCCAGCATTTT.

This clonotype showed up just a few times. This rearrangement joins TRBV7-9 to TRBJ1-3; tentatively, D is TRBD1 (6 bases). Trimming stripped 3 bases from V and 2 bases from J, with 11 bases between. This CDR3 is built from 15 residues. From germline, CDR1 is SEHNR and CDR2 FQNEAQ (reference sequence). CDR3 coding DNA: TGTGCCAGCAGCTTTACCGGGACACCTGGAAACACCATATATTTT. Translating it yields CASSFTGTPGNTIYF.

The chain uses TRBV24-1 and TRBJ2-3; TRBD1 matches at 10 bases. This CDR3 has 15 amino acids. Germline V gene lookup returns CDR1 KGHDR and CDR2 SFDVKD. J lost 3 bases, V lost 6 bases, and 5 bases had no gene match. This CDR3 reads CATSPSGQGTDTQYF. CDR3 bases: TGTGCCACCAGTCCATCGGGACAGGGGACAGATACGCAGTATTTT.

V is TRBV7-9 and J is TRBJ2-1; TRBD1 is a possible D gene (6 bases). Germline V gives CDR1 SEHNR, CDR2 FQNEAQ (reference sequence). Trimming cost V 4 bases and J 6 bases, with 22 bases left between them. This CDR3 contains 17 residues. As DNA, the CDR3 is TGTGCCAGCAGCTCCTTGACGGGACAAGGTCGGCTCAATGAGCAGTTCTTC. Translation gives CASSSLTGQGRLNEQFF.

This clonotype was seen at least ten times. This rearrangement joins TRBV30 to TRBJ1-2; D unclear. CDR1 GTSNPN and CDR2 SVGIG come from the germline V gene (reference sequence). The CDR3 loop spans 13 amino acids. V was clipped by 4 bases and J by 6 bases, with 15 bases between them. CDR3: CAWTSPIAHGYTF. The CDR3 DNA follows: TGTGCCTGGACCTCCCCCATCGCACATGGCTACACCTTC.

This clonotype was found many times. The V and J genes are TRBV19 and TRBJ2-7; D call uncertain. The CDR3 is 14 amino acids. The V end lost 7 bases, the J end lost 1 base, and 14 bases lay between the germline ends. Germline V gene sequence: CDR1 LNHDA, CDR2 SQIVND (reference sequence). CDR3 nucleotides: TGTGCCAGTACTGGCCAACTTGGTTCCTACGAGCAGTACTTC. Residues: CASTGQLGSYEQYF. Full variable domain (remainder filled in from reference TRBV19 and TRBJ2-7): DGGITQSPKYLFRKEGQNVTLSCEQNLNHDAMYWYRQDPGQGLRLIYYSQIVNDFQKGDIAEGYSVSREKKESFPLTVTSAQKNPTAFYLCASTGQLGSYEQYFGPGTRLTVT.

This chain joins TRBV6-2 or TRBV6-3 and TRBJ2-7; D is unresolved. This CDR3 region has 14 residues. Per germline, CDR1 MNHEY and CDR2 SVGEGT. V lost 0 bases and J 1 base, leaving 7 bases between the germline ends. CDR3 sequence reads: CASSYSGKSYEQYV. For the CDR3, the DNA is TGTGCCAGCAGTTACTCAGGGAAGTCCTACGAGCAGTACGTC.

The sample holds a few counts of this clonotype. This chain joins TRBV6-1 and TRBJ2-3; 11 positions match TRBD2. The CDR3 consists of 15 residues. The trim removed 6 bases at V and 5 bases at J, leaving 7 bases unmatched. Germline loops: CDR1 MNHNS, CDR2 SASEGT. The CDR3 region is CASSLLAGAEDTQYF. The CDR3 coding sequence is TGTGCCAGCAGCCTACTAGCGGGAGCGGAAGATACGCAGTATTTT.

This clonotype was recorded a few times. The rearrangement uses TRBV2 and TRBJ2-7; D gene uncertain. CDR1 SNHLY and CDR2 FYNNEI come from the germline V gene. CDR3 length equals 12 residues. The V gene lost 4 bases and the J gene lost 6 bases, with 10 bases spanning the gap. In DNA form, the CDR3 reads TGTGCCAGCAGTGTATTTCTCGGCGAGCAGTACTTC. Its translation is CASSVFLGEQYF. Drawing the rest from reference TRBV2 and TRBJ2-7, the complete variable domain is EPEVTQTPSHQVTQMGQEVILRCVPISNHLYFYWYRQILGQKVEFLVSFYNNEISEKSEIFDDQFSVERPDGSNFTLKIRSTKLEDSAMYFCASSVFLGEQYFGPGTRLTVT.

This clonotype was detected ten times or more. The chain has TRBV3-1 and TRBJ2-6, with TRBD1 matching over 12 bases. CDR3 length: 18 amino acids. Germline V gene data show CDR1 as LGHDT and CDR2 as YNNKEL (reference sequence). Trimming at V came to 5 bases and at J to 1 base, leaving 6 bases not matched to a gene. The CDR3 sequence: CASSRDRGPFSGANVLTF. CDR3 DNA sequence: TGTGCCAGCAGCAGGGACAGGGGGCCTTTTTCTGGGGCCAACGTCCTGACTTTC.

A few counts support this clonotype. The chain employs TRBV11-2 and TRBJ2-7; 14 bases are a match to TRBD2. CDR1 and CDR2 from the germline V gene are SGHAT and FQNNGV. V lost 5 bases to trimming and J lost 4 bases; unmatched junction nucleotides: 7. This CDR3 spans 16 amino acids. The CDR3 DNA is TGTGCCAGCAGCCTACCCGGGACTAGCGGGAGTTACGAGCAGTACTTC. It specifies CASSLPGTSGSYEQYF.

The chain joins TRBV12-3 or TRBV12-4 to TRBJ1-4, with D unclear. The CDR3 runs to 14 residues. The V and J ends lost 8 bases and 4 bases respectively, with 14 bases between them. The CDR3, as DNA: TGTGCCAGCTGTTCCTCTAACAATAATGAAAAACTGTTTTTT. Translating gives CASCSSNNNEKLFF.

The rearrangement links TRBV6-2 or TRBV6-3 to TRBJ1-1, with 8 positions matching TRBD1. The V segment lost 6 bases and the J segment 6 bases; nucleotides outside the gene matches: 3. The CDR3 is made up of 12 amino acids. The germline gives CDR1 MNHEY, CDR2 SVGEGT. CDR3 in amino acids: CASSEDRAEAFF. The DNA for the CDR3 is TGTGCCAGCAGCGAGGACAGGGCTGAAGCTTTCTTT.

There are many counts of this clonotype. V usage is TRBV7-3 and J usage is TRBJ2-5, with TRBD2 as a possible D gene (6 bases). The germline V and J ends were trimmed by 4 bases and 10 bases, with 16 bases remaining between them. Germline V gene lookup returns CDR1 SGHTA and CDR2 FQGTGA. The CDR3 is 13 amino acids. The CDR3 here is CASSSRQGGDQYF. The CDR3 DNA is TGTGCCAGCAGCTCACGGCAGGGAGGCGACCAGTACTTC.

CDR3 residues: CASKPSGINEKLFF. The CDR3 coding sequence is TGTGCCAGCAAACCATCCGGGATTAATGAAAAACTGTTTTTT. The chain employs TRBV2 and TRBJ1-4; no definite D call. CDR3 length: 14 amino acids. Trimming took off 7 bases at V and 4 bases at J, with 13 bases between the two ends. Germline lookup yields CDR1 SNHLY and CDR2 FYNNEI.

The CDR3 DNA follows: TGTGCGGGGGAAGACAGAAACACCGGGGAGCTGTTTTTT. Translating it yields CAGEDRNTGELFF. The V and J genes are TRBV28 and TRBJ2-2; D assignment may be TRBD1 or TRBD2 (5 bases each). The germline gives CDR1 MDHEN, CDR2 SYDVKM. This CDR3 contains 13 residues.

The chain has TRBV28 and TRBJ1-5; 7 bases map to TRBD1. V shed 8 bases and J 1 base; nucleotides not matched to a gene: 8. Germline loops: CDR1 MDHEN, CDR2 SYDVKM. The CDR3 is 15 amino acids. DNA for the CDR3: TGTGCCAGCCGAGGGGGCTTTACGAGCAATCAGCCCCAGCATTTT. Protein sequence: CASRGGFTSNQPQHF.

The gene calls are TRBV4-3 and TRBJ2-3; 12 nucleotides agree with TRBD2. Trimming removed 1 base from V and 5 bases from J; junction bases left unmatched: 4. CDR3 size: 16 residues. The germline V gene encodes CDR1 LGHNA and CDR2 YSLEER. The CDR3 DNA reads as TGCGCCAGCAGCCAAGCTAGCGGGAGGGCCAGAGATACGCAGTATTTT. Translation gives CASSQASGRARDTQYF.

The chain recombines TRBV2 with TRBJ1-3; tentatively, D is TRBD1 (5 bases). Germline CDR1 reads SNHLY; CDR2 reads FYNNEI. Trimming left V 8 bases short and J 4 bases short, with 18 bases between. This CDR3 is built from 15 residues. CDR3 amino acids: CASGSRDRTGNTIYF. The CDR3 region has the DNA TGTGCCAGCGGTAGCCGAGACAGAACCGGAAACACCATATATTTT. Filled out from reference TRBV2 and TRBJ1-3, the complete variable domain reads EPEVTQTPSHQVTQMGQEVILRCVPISNHLYFYWYRQILGQKVEFLVSFYNNEISEKSEIFDDQFSVERPDGSNFTLKIRSTKLEDSAMYFCASGSRDRTGNTIYFGEGSWLTVV.

This clonotype was observed at least ten times. This sequence joins TRBV18 and TRBJ2-7; D is unresolved. Germline CDR1 is KGHSH and CDR2 is LQKENI. The CDR3 totals 13 residues. V shed 6 bases and J shed 3 bases, with 12 bases lying between them. The CDR3 DNA follows: TGTGCCAGCTCCCCGCAAGGGAACTACGAGCAGTACGTC. This gives the protein CASSPQGNYEQYV.

This clonotype occurred a few times. The V call is TRBV5-4, the J call TRBJ1-1; D is uncertain. The germline V gene has CDR1 SGHNT and CDR2 YYREEE (reference sequence). Between the trimmed V and J ends, which lost 4 bases and 6 bases, there was a span of 16 bases. This CDR3 is built from 14 residues. CDR3 nucleotides: TGTGCCAGCAGCCTTGACCGGCGATGGGCTGAAGCTTTCTTT. It yields the protein CASSLDRRWAEAFF. Supplemented by reference TRBV5-4 and TRBJ1-1, the full variable domain reads ETGVTQSPTHLIKTRGQQVTLRCSSQSGHNTVSWYQQALGQGPQFIFQYYREEENGRGNFPPRFSGLQFPNYSSELNVNALELDDSALYLCASSLDRRWAEAFFGQGTRLTVV.

A few counts support this clonotype. The V and J genes are TRBV19 and TRBJ2-1; TRBD2 is a possible D gene (5 bases). Germline V CDR1 and CDR2: LNHDA, SQIVND (reference sequence). The CDR3 contains 15 residues. Deletions cut 3 bases from V and 1 base from J, with 10 bases between. CDR3 residues: CASSMDGMSYNEQFF. In DNA form, the CDR3 reads TGTGCCAGTAGTATGGACGGGATGTCCTACAATGAGCAGTTCTTC.

The rearrangement joins TRBV7-2 to TRBJ1-2, with 8 bases identical to TRBD1. Germline V lookup: CDR1 SGHTA, CDR2 FQGNSA. V was clipped by 6 bases and J by 4 bases; unmatched bases: 13. CDR3 size: 16 residues. The CDR3 spells CASSLDGTGHTYGYTF. DNA for the CDR3: TGTGCCAGCAGTCTCGATGGGACAGGACATACCTATGGCTACACCTTC. Variable domain in full (rest from reference TRBV7-2 and TRBJ1-2): GAGVSQSPSNKVTEKGKDVELRCDPISGHTALYWYRQSLGQGLEFLIYFQGNSAPDKSGLPSDRFSAERTGGSVSTLTIQRTQQEDSAVYLCASSLDGTGHTYGYTFGSGTRLTVV.

V and J are TRBV2 and TRBJ2-3; no reliable D call. Between the trimmed V and J ends, which lost 2 bases and 3 bases, there was a span of 6 bases. Germline V lookup: CDR1 SNHLY, CDR2 FYNNEI. The length of the CDR3 is 13 residues. The CDR3 is CASSEYRTDTQYF. The CDR3 nucleotides read TGTGCCAGCAGTGAATACAGAACAGATACGCAGTATTTT.

This clonotype was seen more than once but under ten times. The chain recombines TRBV3-1 with TRBJ2-1; D remains unclear. CDR3 size: 13 residues. Between the trimmed V and J ends, which lost 4 bases and 5 bases, there was a span of 9 bases. Germline V lookup: CDR1 LGHDT, CDR2 YNNKEL (reference sequence). CDR3 loop: CASSPEWNNEQFF. The DNA for the CDR3 is TGTGCCAGCAGCCCAGAATGGAACAATGAGCAGTTCTTC.